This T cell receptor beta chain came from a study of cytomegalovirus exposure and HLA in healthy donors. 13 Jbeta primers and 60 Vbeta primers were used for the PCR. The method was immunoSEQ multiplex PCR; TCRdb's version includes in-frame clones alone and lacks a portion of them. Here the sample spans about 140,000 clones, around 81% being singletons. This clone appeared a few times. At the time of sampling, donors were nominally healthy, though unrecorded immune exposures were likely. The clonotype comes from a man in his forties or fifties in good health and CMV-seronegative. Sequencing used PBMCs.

CDR3 bases: TGTGCCAGCAGGGCCCGCGGACAGCCCCAGCATTTT. It translates to CASRARGQPQHF. The chain employs TRBV27 and TRBJ1-5; D is undetermined. The ends were cut back, 6 bases at V and 7 bases at J, with 10 bases in the middle. Germline assignment: CDR1 MNHEY and CDR2 SMNVEV (reference sequence). The CDR3 has 12 residues.